This T cell receptor (beta chain) was identified during a study of cytomegalovirus exposure and HLA in healthy donors. The study, taken as a whole, reports: Rarity marked most TCR sequences, yet some public TCRs occurred in many donors. A highly shared variant cluster was judged a likely technical artifact. A later examination showed that TCR association rates differed by HLA locus, with DRB1 most and HLA-C fewest.

This clone appeared a single time. Antigen unknown. V lost 5 bases, J lost 7 bases, and 8 bases lay in between. Per the germline V gene, CDR1 is MNHEY and CDR2 is SVGAGI. This CDR3 region has 11 residues. PCR used 60 Vbeta primers and 13 Jbeta primers. The protocol was immunoSEQ multiplex PCR, while the TCRdb copy is restricted to in-frame clones and leaves out a portion. Counted here are 95,000 to 100,000 clones, over 60% occurring once; the ten biggest clones make up approximately 15%. The source material was PBMCs. The sequence was obtained from a man aged 55 to 69 in good health and CMV-seropositive. The chain uses TRBV6-5 and TRBJ1-2; a weak D match, TRBD1 (6 bases). DNA for the CDR3: TGTGCCAGCAGTGCAGGGGTTGGCTACACCTTC. Encoded protein: CASSAGVGYTF.